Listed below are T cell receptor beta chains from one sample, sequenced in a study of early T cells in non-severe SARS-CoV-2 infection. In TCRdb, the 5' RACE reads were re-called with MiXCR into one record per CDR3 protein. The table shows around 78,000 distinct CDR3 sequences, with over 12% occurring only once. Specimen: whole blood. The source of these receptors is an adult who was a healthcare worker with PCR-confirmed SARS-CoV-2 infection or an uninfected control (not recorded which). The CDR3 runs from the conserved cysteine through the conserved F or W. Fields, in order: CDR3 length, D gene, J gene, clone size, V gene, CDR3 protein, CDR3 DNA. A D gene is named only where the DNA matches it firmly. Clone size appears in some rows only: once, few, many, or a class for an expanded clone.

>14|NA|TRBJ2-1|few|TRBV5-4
CAVREAVSYNEQFF
TGTGCCGTCAGGGAAGCGGTCTCCTACAATGAGCAGTTCTTC
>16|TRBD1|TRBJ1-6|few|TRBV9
CASSLDRGQGNSPLHF
TGTGCCAGCAGCTTAGACAGGGGTCAAGGTAATTCACCCCTCCATTTT
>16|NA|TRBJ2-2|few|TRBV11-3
CASSSPTGANTGELFF
TGTGCCAGCAGCTCGCCGACAGGCGCGAACACCGGGGAGCTGTTTTTT
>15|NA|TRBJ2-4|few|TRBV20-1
CSAPQGWGAKNIQYF
TGCAGTGCCCCCCAGGGATGGGGGGCCAAAAACATTCAGTACTTC
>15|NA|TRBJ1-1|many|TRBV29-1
CSFDGSLGRNTEAFF
TGCAGCTTTGACGGGTCCCTCGGGAGGAACACTGAAGCTTTCTTT
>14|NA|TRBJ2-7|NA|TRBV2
CASSTYQGVYEQYF
TGTGCCAGCAGCACCTATCAAGGGGTCTACGAGCAGTACTTC
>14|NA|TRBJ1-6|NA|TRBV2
CASGRTEYNSPLHF
TGTGCCAGCGGCAGGACAGAGTATAATTCACCCCTCCACTTT
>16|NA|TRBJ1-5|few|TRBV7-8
CASSPRPGGINQPQHF
TGTGCCAGCAGCCCTCGTCCTGGGGGTATCAATCAGCCCCAGCATTTT
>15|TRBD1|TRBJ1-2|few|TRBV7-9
CASSSGDRGVYGYTF
TGTGCCAGCAGCTCGGGGGACAGGGGAGTCTATGGCTACACCTTC
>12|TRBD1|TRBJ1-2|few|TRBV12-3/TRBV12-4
CASRQGDYGYTF
TGTGCCAGCCGACAGGGGGACTATGGCTACACCTTC
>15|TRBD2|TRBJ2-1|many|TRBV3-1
CASRRQAGGQGEQFF
TGTGCCAGCCGACGCCAAGCGGGGGGGCAGGGTGAGCAGTTCTTC
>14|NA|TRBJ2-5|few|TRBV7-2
CASSLYLAQETQYF
TGTGCCAGCAGCTTATATCTAGCGCAAGAGACCCAGTACTTC
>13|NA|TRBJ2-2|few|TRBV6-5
CASRKGNTGELFF
TGTGCCAGCAGGAAGGGGAACACCGGGGAGCTGTTTTTT
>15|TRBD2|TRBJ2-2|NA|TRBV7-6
CASSPSQRETGELFF
TGTGCCAGCAGCCCTTCCCAGCGGGAGACCGGGGAGCTGTTTTTT
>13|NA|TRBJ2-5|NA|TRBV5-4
CASSQEAGETQYF
TGTGCCAGCAGCCAGGAAGCGGGAGAGACCCAGTACTTC
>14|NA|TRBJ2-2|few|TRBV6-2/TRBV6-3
CAGAATANTGELFF
TGTGCCGGGGCGGCTACCGCGAACACCGGGGAGCTGTTTTTT
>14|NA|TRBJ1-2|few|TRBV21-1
CASSKVDLNYGYTF
TGTGCCAGCAGCAAAGTAGACTTGAACTATGGCTACACCTTC
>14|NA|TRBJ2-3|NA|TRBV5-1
CASSRTHSTDTQYF
TGCGCCAGCAGTCGGACACACAGCACAGATACGCAGTATTTT
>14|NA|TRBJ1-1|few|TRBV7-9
CASQDGDMNTEAFF
TGTGCCAGCCAAGATGGGGACATGAACACTGAAGCTTTCTTT
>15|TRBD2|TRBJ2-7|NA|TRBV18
CASSPVGLADYEQYF
TGTGCCAGCTCACCCGTTGGACTAGCGGACTACGAGCAGTACTTC
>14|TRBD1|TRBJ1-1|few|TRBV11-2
CASRSRGNHTEAFF
TGTGCCAGCAGATCCAGGGGGAACCACACTGAAGCTTTCTTT